This T cell receptor beta chain was found in a study of T cell responses to AZD1222 COVID-19 vaccine. Study conclusions and caveats: Among vaccine-associated CD4 TCRs, coverage spanned spike, with dominance at 160-218 and 743-854.

The J segment lost 0 bases and the V segment lost 6 bases, leaving 5 bases of the junction unmatched. The CDR3 loop spans 15 amino acids. Germline V gene data show CDR1 as MNHEY and CDR2 as SVGAGI. Note on this clone: Its antigen is currently unknown.

The protocol was immunoSEQ multiplex PCR, while the TCRdb copy is restricted to in-frame clones and leaves out a portion. Of 130,000 to 150,000 clones detected, roughly nine tenths appear once; the ten largest clones hold approximately 2.1%. This sequence was found in an adult in good health. V and J are TRBV6-5 and TRBJ1-3; 7 positions agree with TRBD1. The input for sequencing was peripheral blood, taken on day 0 of AZD1222 vaccination. CDR3 region: CASSRQGTSGNTIYF. The CDR3 DNA reads TGTGCCAGCAGCCGACAGGGAACCTCTGGAAACACCATATATTTT.